The 2 T cell receptor beta chains presented below share a single source sample, sequenced in a study of T cell responses to AZD1222 COVID-19 vaccine. This table comes from immunoSEQ multiplex PCR, and its TCRdb copy is limited to in-frame clones, with some not included. The sample comprises about 140,000 clones, roughly 90% of which are singletons, and about 2% rests with the top ten. Here the sequenced sample was peripheral blood, taken 28 days after the second AZD1222 dose. The receptors were sampled from an adult who received the AZD1222 COVID-19 vaccine.

In this sample, this clone turned up once. The chain joins TRBV7-8 to TRBJ1-1; a possible D gene is TRBD1 (5 bases). The CDR3 extends over 15 amino acids. The germline gives CDR1 SGHVS, CDR2 FQNEAQ. V was cut by 5 bases and J by 4 bases, with 17 bases left in between. The CDR3 DNA is TGTGCCAGCAGCCCCCACGGGGGTTGGGGCACTGAAGCTTTCTTT. Protein product: CASSPHGGWGTEAFF. The variable domain in full, with the rest retrieved from reference TRBV7-8 and TRBJ1-1, is GAGVSQSPRYKVAKRGQDVALRCDPISGHVSLFWYQQALGQGPEFLTYFQNEAQLDKSGLPSDRFFAERPEGSVSTLKIQRTQQEDSAVYLCASSPHGGWGTEAFFGQGTRLTVV.

V gene TRBV25-1 combines with J gene TRBJ2-5, with TRBD1 identical over 7 bases. Germline lookup yields CDR1 MGHDK and CDR2 SYGVNS. The CDR3 sequence is 17 residues long. V was clipped by 1 base and J by 5 bases; unmatched bases: 13. CDR3 bases: TGTGCCAGCAGTGAATTCAAGGGGGCGCGTGTCGGCGAGACCCAGTACTTC. Its translation: CASSEFKGARVGETQYF.